These 29 T cell receptor beta chains were all obtained from the same sample, sequenced in a study of blood T cell repertoires in COVID-19. Assay used: immunoSEQ multiplex PCR; TCRdb lists only in-frame clones, some missing. Of about 210,000 clones listed, roughly four fifths are singletons. Sequencing input: PBMCs or T cells enriched from blood (not recorded which). The receptors originated from a man between 40 and 49 years old who had recovered from COVID-19.

V is TRBV2 and J is TRBJ1-2, with a weak D call TRBD1 (6 bases). The CDR3 sequence is 12 residues long. Germline CDR1 reads SNHLY; CDR2 reads FYNNEI. Trimming took off 5 bases at V and 8 bases at J, with 12 bases between the two ends. This CDR3 reads CASSQHRDGYTF. The CDR3 DNA sequence: TGTGCCAGCAGTCAACACAGGGACGGCTACACCTTC.

This clone was counted at least ten times. J is TRBJ2-3 and V is TRBV7-9, with 8 bases fitting TRBD2. Trimming cost V 5 bases and J 4 bases; bases outside gene matches: 20. Germline V lookup: CDR1 SEHNR, CDR2 FQNEAQ (reference sequence). CDR3 length: 19 residues. CDR3 DNA: TGTGCCAGCAGCCCCATCCGGCTAGCGGGTCCCCCGCGGGCAGATACGCAGTATTTT. Residues: CASSPIRLAGPPRADTQYF.

The chain has TRBV3-1 (or the pseudogene TRBV3-2) and TRBJ2-5; 10 bases are shared with TRBD1. V lost 4 bases and J lost 5; bases outside the gene matches: 4. The CDR3 length is 14 residues. Looked up from germline, CDR1 is LGHDT and CDR2 is YNNKEL (reference sequence). This CDR3 reads CASSPDRGLETQYF. CDR3 nucleotides: TGTGCCAGCAGCCCCGACAGGGGGCTGGAGACCCAGTACTTC.

The J gene is TRBJ1-3, the V gene TRBV29-1; tentatively, D is TRBD1 (6 bases). The CDR3 is 14 amino acids. The germline CDR1 and CDR2 sequences are SQVTM and ANQGSEA. Deletions cut 3 bases from V and 6 bases from J, with 15 bases between. Here the CDR3 reads CSVDHSGEENTIYF. The DNA for the CDR3 is TGCAGCGTTGACCACTCAGGGGAAGAAAACACCATATATTTT.

This chain joins TRBV7-2 and TRBJ2-1; a possible D gene is TRBD2 (5 bases). V dropped 5 bases and J dropped 5 bases, with 19 bases sitting between them. The germline V gene encodes CDR1 SGHTA and CDR2 FQGNSA. The CDR3 sequence is 16 residues long. CDR3 protein: CASSLPGGWRNNEQFF. CDR3 nucleotide sequence: TGTGCCAGCAGCCTCCCAGGTGGGTGGAGGAACAATGAGCAGTTCTTC. Together with reference TRBV7-2 and TRBJ2-1, the CDR3 gives the full variable domain: GAGVSQSPSNKVTEKGKDVELRCDPISGHTALYWYRQSLGQGLEFLIYFQGNSAPDKSGLPSDRFSAERTGGSVSTLTIQRTQQEDSAVYLCASSLPGGWRNNEQFFGPGTRLTVL.

The chain employs TRBV7-6 and TRBJ1-2, with 8 bases aligning to TRBD1. The junction had 7 bases not matched to a gene; V was cut back by 2 bases and J by 8 bases. The CDR3 is made up of 14 amino acids. CDR1 and CDR2 from the germline V gene are SGHVS and FNYEAQ. The CDR3 DNA reads TGTGCCAGCAGCTTAACGCAGGGGGCGGACGGCTACACCTTC. Translation gives CASSLTQGADGYTF.

The chain joins TRBV2 to TRBJ2-1, with D possibly matching TRBD1 (6 bases). CDR1 and CDR2 (germline): SNHLY, FYNNEI. V lost 5 bases, J lost 2 bases, and 13 bases lay in between. The CDR3 consists of 15 residues. This CDR3 is CASSSTGHAYNEQFF. The CDR3 region has the DNA TGTGCCAGCAGTTCTACGGGACACGCCTACAATGAGCAGTTCTTC. Based on the CDR3 plus reference TRBV2 and TRBJ2-1, the full variable domain is EPEVTQTPSHQVTQMGQEVILRCVPISNHLYFYWYRQILGQKVEFLVSFYNNEISEKSEIFDDQFSVERPDGSNFTLKIRSTKLEDSAMYFCASSSTGHAYNEQFFGPGTRLTVL.

This chain links TRBV25-1 with TRBJ2-7; TRBD1 matches 11 bases. V was pared by 4 bases and J by 4 bases, with 6 bases of the junction left unmatched. Germline-derived CDR1 and CDR2 are MGHDK and SYGVNS. CDR3 length: 15 residues. CDR3 sequence (DNA): TGTGCCAGCAGTGCACCGGGACAGGGGGAGTACGAGCAGTACTTC. Protein product: CASSAPGQGEYEQYF.

This chain uses TRBV5-1 with TRBJ1-5; TRBD1 agrees at 7 bases. The CDR3 sequence is 17 residues long. Trimming at V came to 5 bases and at J to 0 bases, leaving 11 bases not matched to a gene. CDR1 is SGHRS and CDR2 is YFSETQ in the germline V gene. CDR3 nucleotide sequence: TGCGCCAGCAGTTATCGACCCAGGGGGAATAGCAATCAGCCCCAGCATTTT. Its protein product is CASSYRPRGNSNQPQHF. The variable domain in full, with the rest retrieved from reference TRBV5-1 and TRBJ1-5, is KAGVTQTPRYLIKTRGQQVTLSCSPISGHRSVSWYQQTPGQGLQFLFEYFSETQRNKGNFPGRFSGRQFSNSRSEMNVSTLELGDSALYLCASSYRPRGNSNQPQHFGDGTRLSIL.

This clone is a singleton in its sample. This chain links TRBV7-9 with TRBJ1-3, with 9 bases identical to TRBD1. The CDR3 extends over 18 amino acids. Unmatched junction bases numbered 8, after V lost 2 bases and J lost 0 bases. The germline V gene encodes CDR1 SEHNR and CDR2 FQNEAQ (reference sequence). The CDR3 here is CASSLRGGQGISGNTIYF. In DNA, the CDR3 is TGTGCCAGCAGCTTACGAGGAGGACAGGGGATCTCTGGAAACACCATATATTTT.

Notes on this clone: The sample contains more than one DNA sequence encoding this CDR3. The chain combines TRBV19 with TRBJ1-5; tentatively, D is TRBD1 (6 bases). V dropped 6 bases and J dropped 0 bases, with 12 bases sitting between them. The CDR3 contains 15 residues. Germline CDR1 reads LNHDA; CDR2 reads SQIVND (reference sequence). The CDR3 here is CASSPDRHSNQPQHF. CDR3 nucleotides: TGTGCCAGTAGCCCAGACAGGCATAGCAATCAGCCCCAGCATTTT.

V is TRBV5-1 and J is TRBJ1-6; TRBD1 matches 7 bases. CDR1 and CDR2 from the germline V gene are SGHRS and YFSETQ. CDR3 length: 15 amino acids. The J segment lost 10 bases and the V segment lost 3 bases, leaving 10 bases of the junction unmatched. CDR3 nucleotide sequence: TGCGCCAGCAGCTCGACACAGGGGATCGGGTCACCCCTCCACTTT. It encodes CASSSTQGIGSPLHF.

Only one count was recorded for this clone. V usage is TRBV29-1 and J usage is TRBJ1-2; perhaps TRBD1 as D (6 bases). From germline, CDR1 is SQVTM and CDR2 ANQGSEA. V was clipped by 2 bases and J by 5 bases, with 15 bases between them. The CDR3 has 14 residues. The CDR3 bases are TGCAGCGTTGAACTGTCACCGGACAGTTATGGCTACACCTTC. Its translation: CSVELSPDSYGYTF.

The chain has TRBV4-2 and TRBJ1-6; D remains unclear. The ends were cut back, 1 base at V and 3 bases at J, with 7 bases in the middle. Germline assignment: CDR1 LGHNA and CDR2 YNFKEQ. The CDR3 is 15 amino acids. CDR3 region: CASSQGQNYNSPLHF. CDR3 sequence (DNA): TGTGCCAGCAGCCAAGGGCAGAACTATAATTCACCCCTCCACTTT.

The V and J genes are TRBV11-2 and TRBJ1-2; D is unresolved. CDR1 is SGHAT and CDR2 is FQNNGV in the germline V gene. V was shortened by 1 base and J by 4 bases, with 10 bases between the two germline ends. This CDR3 has 14 residues. The CDR3: CASSLGDSSYGYTF. The CDR3 nucleotides are TGTGCCAGCAGCTTAGGCGATTCCTCCTATGGCTACACCTTC.

The gene calls are TRBV14 and TRBJ2-3; the match to TRBD2 covers 9 bases. CDR3 length: 16 residues. J was trimmed by 4 bases and V by 3 bases; bases with no gene match: 8. Germline CDR1 reads SGHDN; CDR2 reads FVKESK. CDR3 protein: CASSHLKAGGADTQYF. The CDR3, as DNA: TGTGCCAGCAGCCACCTCAAAGCGGGAGGAGCAGATACGCAGTATTTT.

This clone was detected only once. The chain carries TRBV28 and TRBJ2-1, with D maybe TRBD1 (6 bases). V was cut by 7 bases and J by 8 bases, with 18 bases left in between. The CDR3 runs to 14 residues. From germline, CDR1 is MDHEN and CDR2 SYDVKM. CDR3 region: CASTSMQGSYEQFF. DNA for the CDR3: TGTGCCAGCACCTCGATGCAGGGGAGCTATGAGCAGTTCTTC.

The chain carries TRBV11-2 and TRBJ1-5; D not resolved. The CDR3 runs 13 residues. Germline V gene sequence: CDR1 SGHAT, CDR2 FQNNGV. V was trimmed by 5 bases and J by 4 bases, leaving 9 bases between them. The CDR3 sequence is CASSPRRNQPQHF. In nucleotides, the CDR3 is TGTGCCAGCAGCCCTAGACGAAATCAGCCCCAGCATTTT. The full variable domain, in which reference TRBV11-2 and TRBJ1-5 provide the parts outside the CDR3, is EAGVAQSPRYKIIEKRQSVAFWCNPISGHATLYWYQQILGQGPKLLIQFQNNGVVDDSQLPKDRFSAERLKGVDSTLKIQPAKLEDSAVYLCASSPRRNQPQHFGDGTRLSIL.

The chain couples TRBV19 to TRBJ2-6; D remains ambiguous. The CDR3 runs 13 residues. Germline lookup yields CDR1 LNHDA and CDR2 SQIVND (reference sequence). V lost 6 bases, J lost 0 bases, and 3 bases lay in between. CDR3 DNA sequence: TGTGCCAGTAGCAACTCTGGGGCCAACGTCCTGACTTTC. Translating it yields CASSNSGANVLTF.

The rearrangement links TRBV21-1 to TRBJ2-7; the table calls TRBD1, which could not be checked here. TRBV21-1 is reported as a pseudogene. There are 16 residues in the CDR3. DNA of the CDR3: TGTGCCAGCAGCAAAGTACGGGACAGGGGATCCTACGAGCAGTACTTC. Translated, it gives CASSKVRDRGSYEQYF.

The sample holds a few counts of this clone. This sequence joins TRBV19 and TRBJ1-5, with 7 bases aligning to TRBD1. Germline lookup yields CDR1 LNHDA and CDR2 SQIVND (reference sequence). V was clipped by 0 bases and J by 5 bases; unmatched bases: 10. The CDR3 loop spans 17 amino acids. CDR3 nucleotide sequence: TGTGCCAGTAGTATAGATCCCGGACAGGCTACCTATCAGCCCCAGCATTTT. It encodes CASSIDPGQATYQPQHF.

This chain uses TRBV5-1 with TRBJ1-5; 7 bases match TRBD1. Germline CDR1 SGHRS, CDR2 YFSETQ. With 4 bases clipped from V and 6 bases from J, the junction kept 10 bases outside the gene matches. The CDR3 contains 15 residues. The CDR3 spells CASSPEGAAGQPQHF. In DNA, the CDR3 is TGCGCCAGCAGCCCAGAGGGGGCGGCAGGTCAGCCCCAGCATTTT.

The chain combines TRBV6-1 with TRBJ1-2; 7 nucleotides align to TRBD1. Germline trimming cut 4 bases from V and 4 bases from J; bases unmatched to any gene: 12. The CDR3 length is 16 residues. From germline, CDR1 is MNHNS and CDR2 SASEGT. CDR3 region: CASSGRNTGQFYGYTF. CDR3 bases: TGTGCCAGCAGTGGAAGAAATACGGGACAGTTCTATGGCTACACCTTC.

The chain uses TRBV7-6 and TRBJ2-1; 8 positions agree with TRBD1. In germline, CDR1 is SGHVS, CDR2 FNYEAQ. The CDR3 runs 16 residues. V dropped 5 bases and J dropped 1; count of bases not matched to a gene: 7. CDR3 protein: CASSRTRTGSYNEQFF. The CDR3 nucleotides are TGTGCCAGCAGCCGGACCCGGACAGGGTCCTACAATGAGCAGTTCTTC.

At least ten counts were recorded for this clone. CDR3: CASSSGGIRSGNTIYF. The CDR3 nucleotides read TGTGCCAGCAGCTCAGGGGGCATACGCTCTGGAAACACCATATATTTT. V usage is TRBV5-4 and J usage is TRBJ1-3, with 8 bases matching TRBD1. With V trimmed by 3 bases and J by 0 bases, 5 bases remained unmatched. CDR3 length equals 16 residues. The germline CDR1 and CDR2 sequences are SGHNT and YYREEE (reference sequence).

This clone was detected a few times. The V call is TRBV2, the J call TRBJ1-2, with D maybe TRBD1 (5 bases). The V gene's germline CDR1 is SNHLY and CDR2 FYNNEI. The CDR3 is made up of 14 amino acids. V dropped 6 bases and J dropped 0 bases, with 11 bases sitting between them. The CDR3 nucleotides read TGTGCCAGCAGCCGGGGGATAACTAACTATGGCTACACCTTC. The encoded protein is CASSRGITNYGYTF.

The chain carries TRBV10-1 and TRBJ1-1; D ambiguous. The CDR3 has 12 amino acids. The germline CDR1 and CDR2 sequences are WNHNN and SYGVQD (reference sequence). Trimming removed 8 bases at V and 1 base at J, with 8 bases between. CDR3 sequence (DNA): TGCGCCAGCGGGCAGCCGAACACTGAAGCTTTCTTT. Amino acids: CASGQPNTEAFF.

The chain carries TRBV24-1 and TRBJ2-1, with TRBD1 matching 9 bases. The germline gives CDR1 KGHDR, CDR2 SFDVKD. After removal of 2 bases from V and 6 bases from J, the junction contained 4 bases not matched to a gene. This CDR3 has 15 amino acids. The CDR3 loop is CATSDWGTGRNEQFF. CDR3 DNA sequence: TGTGCCACCAGTGATTGGGGGACAGGGCGCAATGAGCAGTTCTTC.

The chain has TRBV10-2 and TRBJ2-5; 7 bases fit TRBD1. CDR1 WSHSY and CDR2 SAAADI come from the germline V gene. The V and J ends lost 5 bases and 3 bases, in that order; junction bases with no gene match: 6. The CDR3 is made up of 14 amino acids. The CDR3 sequence: CASSPWGQKETQYF. The CDR3 DNA reads as TGCGCCAGCAGTCCTTGGGGACAGAAAGAGACCCAGTACTTC.